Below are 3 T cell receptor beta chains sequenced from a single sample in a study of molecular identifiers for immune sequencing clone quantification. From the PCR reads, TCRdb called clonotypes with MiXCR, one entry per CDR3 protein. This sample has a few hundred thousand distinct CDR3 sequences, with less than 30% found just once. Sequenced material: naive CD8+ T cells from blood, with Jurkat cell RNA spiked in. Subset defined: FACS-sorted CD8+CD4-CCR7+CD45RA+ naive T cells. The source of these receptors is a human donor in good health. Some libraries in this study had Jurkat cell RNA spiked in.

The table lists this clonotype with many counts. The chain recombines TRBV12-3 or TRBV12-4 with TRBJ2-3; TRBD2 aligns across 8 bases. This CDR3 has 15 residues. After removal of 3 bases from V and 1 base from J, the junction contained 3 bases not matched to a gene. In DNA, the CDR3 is TGTGCCAGCAGTTTGTTGCGGGAGGGCACAGATACGCAGTATTTT. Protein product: CASSLLREGTDTQYF.

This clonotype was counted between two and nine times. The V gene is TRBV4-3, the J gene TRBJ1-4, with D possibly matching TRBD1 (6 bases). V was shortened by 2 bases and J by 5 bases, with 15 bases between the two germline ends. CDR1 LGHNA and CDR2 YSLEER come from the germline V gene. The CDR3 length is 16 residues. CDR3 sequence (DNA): TGCGCCAGCAGCCAACTTTATAGGGGGGGAAATGAAAAACTGTTTTTT. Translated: CASSQLYRGGNEKLFF.

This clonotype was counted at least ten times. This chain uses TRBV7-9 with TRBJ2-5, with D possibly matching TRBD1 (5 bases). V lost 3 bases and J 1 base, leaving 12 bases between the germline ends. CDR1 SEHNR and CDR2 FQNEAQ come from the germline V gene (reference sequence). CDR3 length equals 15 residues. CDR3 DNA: TGTGCCAGCAGCTTCCCCACACAGGTCCAAGAGACCCAGTACTTC. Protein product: CASSFPTQVQETQYF.